The 23 T cell receptor beta chains given below trace back to one sample, sequenced in a study of cytotoxic CD8 clonotypes in ibrutinib-treated CLL. This table comes from immunoSEQ multiplex PCR, and its TCRdb copy is limited to in-frame clones, with some not included. In the table there are roughly 250,000 clones, 70% of which are singletons. The sequencing here drew on PBMCs, taken after 24 months of ibrutinib treatment. The receptors come from a human donor with chronic lymphocytic leukemia.

As for this clone: Other DNA sequences in the same sample also yield this CDR3. This chain links TRBV7-3 with TRBJ2-1; perhaps TRBD2 as D (5 bases). CDR1 and CDR2 from the germline V gene are SGHTA and FQGTGA. The CDR3 sequence is 15 residues long. V was cut by 3 bases and J by 0 bases, with 9 bases left in between. The CDR3 reads CASSFAGGSYNEQFF. For the CDR3, the DNA is TGTGCCAGCAGCTTCGCGGGTGGCTCCTACAATGAGCAGTTCTTC.

The chain is built from TRBV19 and TRBJ2-7, with 11 bases identical to TRBD2. V shed 4 bases, J shed 5 bases, and the junction held 7 bases outside the gene matches. The CDR3 contains 15 residues. The germline V gene has CDR1 LNHDA and CDR2 SQIVND (reference sequence). The CDR3 sequence is CASSTGLAESDEQYF. The DNA of the CDR3 is TGTGCCAGTAGTACGGGACTAGCGGAGTCCGACGAGCAGTACTTC.

The V and J genes are TRBV10-2 and TRBJ2-7, with 7 nucleotides matching TRBD2. The ends lost 8 bases at V and 0 bases at J; junction bases unmatched: 7. Germline V CDR1 and CDR2: WSHSY, SAAADI. The CDR3 extends over 14 amino acids. The CDR3 DNA follows: TGCGCCAGCCGGGAGGTCAGGGTCTCCTACGAGCAGTACTTC. Translation: CASREVRVSYEQYF.

The J gene is TRBJ1-1, the V gene TRBV27, with a possible D match to TRBD1 (5 bases). The germline V gene encodes CDR1 MNHEY and CDR2 SMNVEV (reference sequence). The germline V and J ends were trimmed by 4 bases and 5 bases, with 14 bases remaining between them. The CDR3 is made up of 14 amino acids. CDR3 sequence reads: CASSWGSGGTEAFF. CDR3 coding DNA: TGTGCCAGCAGTTGGGGCTCGGGTGGGACTGAAGCTTTCTTT.

The chain links TRBV28 to TRBJ2-3; the D gene is possibly TRBD2 (6 bases). Germline values: CDR1 MDHEN, CDR2 SYDVKM. V was clipped by 7 bases and J by 6 bases, with 20 bases between them. There are 15 residues in the CDR3. CDR3 protein: CASIVPGLRGDTQYF. As DNA, the CDR3 is TGTGCCAGCATCGTACCGGGACTGCGGGGTGATACGCAGTATTTT.

This chain uses TRBV10-3 with TRBJ2-7, with TRBD1 as a possible D gene (5 bases). This CDR3 spans 14 amino acids. Looked up from germline, CDR1 is ENHRY and CDR2 is SYGVKD. Trimming left V 4 bases short and J 3 bases short, with 13 bases between. CDR3 amino acids: CAISVAGWIYEQYF. The CDR3 DNA is TGTGCCATCAGTGTTGCAGGGTGGATCTACGAGCAGTACTTC.

V and J are TRBV2 and TRBJ2-3, with a possible D match to TRBD2 (6 bases). Germline V gene data show CDR1 as SNHLY and CDR2 as FYNNEI. Trimming took off 4 bases at V and 0 bases at J, with 11 bases between the two ends. The CDR3 has 15 residues. CDR3 loop: CASSVRSGSTDTQYF. The CDR3 bases are TGTGCCAGCAGTGTTCGGAGCGGGAGCACAGATACGCAGTATTTT.

This clone was seen only once. The rearrangement links TRBV9 to TRBJ2-5; 9 nucleotides match TRBD1. Germline values: CDR1 SGDLS, CDR2 YYNGEE. V gave up 0 bases and J gave up 5 bases; unmatched junction bases: 5. The CDR3 contains 15 residues. This CDR3 reads CASSVGDRERETQYF. DNA of the CDR3: TGTGCCAGCAGCGTAGGGGACAGGGAGCGGGAGACCCAGTACTTC.

V usage is TRBV29-1 and J usage is TRBJ1-1; unclear D gene. CDR1 is SQVTM, CDR2 ANQGSEA, per germline. The CDR3 consists of 13 residues. Trimming removed 6 bases at V and 1 base at J, with 12 bases between. The CDR3 loop is CSVPGKKNTEAFF. Written as DNA, the CDR3 is TGCAGCGTGCCGGGAAAGAAGAACACTGAAGCTTTCTTT.

The sample holds one count of this clone. The V call is TRBV27, the J call TRBJ1-1, with D possibly being TRBD1 (5 bases). The CDR3 extends over 17 amino acids. V lost 0 bases, J lost 4 bases, and 18 bases lay in between. CDR1 is MNHEY, CDR2 SMNVEV, per germline (reference sequence). The CDR3 DNA follows: TGTGCCAGCAGTTTATCTTCGGGGGACGCCCAACTCACTGAAGCTTTCTTT. Encoded protein: CASSLSSGDAQLTEAFF.

The chain carries TRBV7-9 and TRBJ1-1, with a possible D match to TRBD1 (5 bases). The germline V gene encodes CDR1 SEHNR and CDR2 FQNEAQ (reference sequence). The CDR3 consists of 17 residues. The V gene lost 4 bases and the J gene lost 0 bases, with 18 bases spanning the gap. The CDR3: CASSSWGRGALNTEAFF. CDR3 nucleotides: TGTGCCAGCAGCTCCTGGGGCAGAGGGGCTTTGAACACTGAAGCTTTCTTT.

The V call is TRBV7-3, the J call TRBJ1-2; 9 bases agree with TRBD1. This CDR3 has 12 residues. V shed 4 bases, J shed 13 bases, and the junction held 7 bases outside the gene matches. Looked up from germline, CDR1 is SGHTA and CDR2 is FQGTGA. This chain's CDR3 is CASSSIQGAPTF. The CDR3 DNA reads as TGTGCCAGCAGCTCGATACAGGGGGCGCCCACCTTC.

The rearrangement links TRBV18 to TRBJ2-2; D gene uncertain. Germline V gene data show CDR1 as KGHSH and CDR2 as LQKENI. Trimming took off 6 bases at V and 0 bases at J, with 14 bases between the two ends. This CDR3 region has 16 residues. The CDR3 loop reads CASSHKDGPNTGELFF. In DNA, the CDR3 is TGTGCCAGCTCCCATAAAGACGGACCGAACACCGGGGAGCTGTTTTTT.

This clone was observed a handful of times. The chain has TRBV28 and TRBJ2-7; no firm D call. The V and J ends lost 8 bases and 2 bases respectively, with 10 bases between them. The CDR3 spans 12 residues. In germline, CDR1 is MDHEN, CDR2 SYDVKM. The CDR3 DNA sequence: TGTGCCAGCGGCTTCGATCCCTACGAGCAGTACTTC. Amino acid sequence: CASGFDPYEQYF.

The rearrangement uses TRBV11-2 and TRBJ2-7; 10 bases line up with TRBD2. The CDR3 contains 17 residues. Germline trimming cut 5 bases from V and 3 bases from J; bases unmatched to any gene: 13. Germline lookup yields CDR1 SGHAT and CDR2 FQNNGV. The CDR3: CASSPGQLAGLNYEQYF. The CDR3 DNA follows: TGTGCCAGCAGCCCTGGGCAACTAGCGGGGCTGAACTACGAGCAGTACTTC.

The V call is TRBV28, the J call TRBJ2-5, with a weak D call TRBD1 (6 bases). V was pared by 7 bases and J by 3 bases, with 15 bases between. The CDR3 runs to 14 residues. Germline V gene lookup returns CDR1 MDHEN and CDR2 SYDVKM. The CDR3 reads CASTETQGKETQYF. The CDR3 DNA reads TGTGCCAGCACCGAGACCCAGGGGAAAGAGACCCAGTACTTC.

V and J are TRBV11-1 and TRBJ1-1; no clear D. V shed 2 bases and J shed 0 bases, with 7 bases lying between them. This CDR3 is 14 amino acids long. Per germline, CDR1 SGHAT and CDR2 FQDESV (reference sequence). CDR3 protein: CASSLQIMNTEAFF. CDR3 in DNA: TGTGCCAGCAGCTTACAGATTATGAACACTGAAGCTTTCTTT.

The rearrangement links TRBV5-1 to TRBJ1-4; TRBD1 might be the D (6 bases). CDR3 length: 14 residues. The germline V gene encodes CDR1 SGHRS and CDR2 YFSETQ. V was shortened by 4 bases and J by 6 bases, with 13 bases between the two germline ends. CDR3 amino acids: CASSDGGADEKLFF. CDR3 nucleotides: TGCGCCAGCAGCGACGGGGGCGCAGATGAAAAACTGTTTTTT.

This rearrangement joins TRBV9 to TRBJ2-7; 7 bases agree with TRBD1. CDR1 is SGDLS and CDR2 is YYNGEE in the germline V gene. With V trimmed by 4 bases and J by 3 bases, 4 bases remained unmatched. The CDR3 sequence is 13 residues long. In DNA form, the CDR3 reads TGTGCCAGCAGCTTAAGGACAGGCTACGAGCAGTACTTC. It is translated as CASSLRTGYEQYF.

The V gene is TRBV9, the J gene TRBJ2-3; D unresolved. The CDR3 has 14 residues. Germline CDR1 and CDR2: SGDLS and YYNGEE. The V end was cut by 0 bases, the J end by 6 bases, with 11 bases between. The CDR3 nucleotides are TGTGCCAGCAGCGTAGCTTTCGTATTGGATACGCAGTATTTT. It is translated as CASSVAFVLDTQYF.

V gene TRBV11-2 combines with J gene TRBJ1-3; 9 positions agree with TRBD1. This CDR3 contains 16 residues. Germline CDR1 SGHAT, CDR2 FQNNGV. V was pared by 6 bases and J by 4 bases, with 10 bases of the junction left unmatched. DNA for the CDR3: TGTGCCAGCAGACCAATACAGGGGGCGCGGGGAAACACCATATATTTT. Translated: CASRPIQGARGNTIYF. Looking up the rest from reference TRBV11-2 and TRBJ1-3 gives the full variable domain: EAGVAQSPRYKIIEKRQSVAFWCNPISGHATLYWYQQILGQGPKLLIQFQNNGVVDDSQLPKDRFSAERLKGVDSTLKIQPAKLEDSAVYLCASRPIQGARGNTIYFGEGSWLTVV.

The gene calls are TRBV29-1 and TRBJ2-2, with 9 nucleotides matching TRBD1. Germline CDR1 SQVTM, CDR2 ANQGSEA. V lost 7 bases to trimming and J lost 7 bases; unmatched junction nucleotides: 7. This CDR3 contains 13 residues. The CDR3 sequence is CSGTGQGIGELFF. CDR3 DNA: TGCAGCGGCACAGGACAGGGGATCGGGGAGCTGTTTTTT.

This clone was seen just once. This sequence joins TRBV4-1 and TRBJ2-7, with 11 bases lining up with TRBD2. J lost 3 bases, V lost 4 bases, and 11 bases had no gene match. This CDR3 comprises 17 residues. Germline V gene lookup returns CDR1 MGHRA and CDR2 YSYEKL. The CDR3 region is CASSRMPGTSGHYEQYF. As DNA, the CDR3 is TGCGCCAGCAGCCGCATGCCCGGGACTAGCGGACACTACGAGCAGTACTTC.